This record covers a single TCR beta chain. The antigen is not known. V lost 10 bases, J lost 0 bases, and 8 bases stayed unmatched. CDR3 length: 14 residues. Germline CDR1 reads MDHEN; CDR2 reads SYDVKM. This sample was included in a study of cytomegalovirus exposure and HLA in healthy donors. Findings and caveats of the study: In vitro data verified a few CMV-associated chains as specific for CMV antigens. A list of approximately 150 TCR beta chains associated with cytomegalovirus was given.

The repertoire was sequenced with immunoSEQ multiplex PCR; TCRdb's copy has only in-frame clones and lacks some. This table has 90,000 to 100,000 clones, about 90% appearing once. The sequence was collected from a man aged 18 to 29 in good health and CMV-seropositive. Sequenced: PBMCs. V usage is TRBV28 and J usage is TRBJ2-7; 8 bases match TRBD1. The CDR3 DNA sequence: TGTGCCACCCTACGGGACAGGAGCTCCTACGAGCAGTACTTC. Amino acid sequence: CATLRDRSSYEQYF. Full variable domain (missing parts from reference TRBV28 and TRBJ2-7): DVKVTQSSRYLVKRTGEKVFLECVQDMDHENMFWYRQDPGLGLRLIYFSYDVKMKEKGDIPEGYSVSREKKERFSLILESASTNQTSMYLCATLRDRSSYEQYFGPGTRLTVT.